Each of the 20 T cell receptor beta chains below was sequenced from the same sample in a study of blood T cell repertoires in COVID-19. The protocol was immunoSEQ multiplex PCR, while the TCRdb copy is restricted to in-frame clones and leaves out a portion. Of 120,000 or so clones in the sample, about 80% are singletons; the top ten hold roughly 25%. The specimen sequenced was peripheral blood. The receptors derive from a human donor in a cohort sampled during active COVID-19.

This rearrangement joins TRBV9 to TRBJ2-3; TRBD2 aligns across 7 bases. Per the germline V gene, CDR1 is SGDLS and CDR2 is YYNGEE. This CDR3 has 14 amino acids. After removal of 2 bases from V and 3 bases from J, the junction contained 3 bases not matched to a gene. The CDR3 protein is CASSVGGNTDTQYF. Written as DNA, the CDR3 is TGTGCCAGCAGCGTCGGGGGGAATACAGATACGCAGTATTTT.

The chain combines TRBV2 with TRBJ1-4, with D possibly TRBD1 on 5 matching bases. Looked up from germline, CDR1 is SNHLY and CDR2 is FYNNEI. With 2 bases removed from V and 2 bases from J, the gap between germline ends came to 12 bases. The CDR3 runs 16 residues. CDR3 in amino acids: CASSERGGATNEKLFF. Here the CDR3 DNA reads TGTGCCAGCAGTGAAAGGGGAGGGGCCACTAATGAAAAACTGTTTTTT.

V gene TRBV28 combines with J gene TRBJ1-3, with D maybe TRBD1 (6 bases). Germline CDR1 MDHEN, CDR2 SYDVKM. CDR3 length equals 15 residues. The germline V and J ends were trimmed by 5 bases and 4 bases, with 15 bases remaining between them. In DNA, the CDR3 is TGTGCCAGCAGTCGACAGGCCGGCTGGGGAAACACCATATATTTT. The encoded protein is CASSRQAGWGNTIYF. The full variable domain, in which reference TRBV28 and TRBJ1-3 provide the parts outside the CDR3, is DVKVTQSSRYLVKRTGEKVFLECVQDMDHENMFWYRQDPGLGLRLIYFSYDVKMKEKGDIPEGYSVSREKKERFSLILESASTNQTSMYLCASSRQAGWGNTIYFGEGSWLTVV.

J is TRBJ2-5 and V is TRBV24-1; D is possibly TRBD2 (5 bases). Germline V gene data show CDR1 as KGHDR and CDR2 as SFDVKD. This CDR3 is 17 amino acids long. The V and J ends lost 3 bases and 5 bases respectively, with 21 bases between them. In nucleotides, the CDR3 is TGTGCCACCAGTGATCCCGAGAATCTCGGGGTGGCGGAGACCCAGTACTTC. Encoded protein: CATSDPENLGVAETQYF.

This clone was recorded only once. The V and J genes are TRBV9 and TRBJ2-1, with 8 bases that match TRBD2. The germline gives CDR1 SGDLS, CDR2 YYNGEE. Trimming removed 4 bases from V and 3 bases from J; junction bases left unmatched: 9. CDR3 length: 16 residues. The CDR3 bases are TGTGCCAGCAGCACAACCGGCGGGGGGAACTACAATGAGCAGTTCTTC. As protein: CASSTTGGGNYNEQFF.

The V gene is TRBV9, the J gene TRBJ2-3, with D possibly TRBD1 on 5 matching bases. The CDR3 is 15 amino acids. The germline gives CDR1 SGDLS, CDR2 YYNGEE. V was cut by 0 bases and J by 0 bases, with 8 bases left in between. The CDR3 DNA is TGTGCCAGCAGCGTAGTAGGGGTAAGCACAGATACGCAGTATTTT. Translated: CASSVVGVSTDTQYF. Full variable domain (outside the CDR3, taken from reference TRBV9 and TRBJ2-3): DSGVTQTPKHLITATGQRVTLRCSPRSGDLSVYWYQQSLDQGLQFLIQYYNGEERAKGNILERFSAQQFPDLHSELNLSSLELGDSALYFCASSVVGVSTDTQYFGPGTRLTVL.

This chain links TRBV5-6 with TRBJ2-1, with 7 bases aligning to TRBD2. Germline values: CDR1 SGHDT, CDR2 YYEEEE. The CDR3 has 15 amino acids. The ends lost 5 bases at V and 8 bases at J; junction bases unmatched: 13. This CDR3 reads CASSRIAGIVYEQFF. The CDR3 DNA reads TGTGCCAGCAGTCGAATAGCGGGTATTGTGTATGAGCAGTTCTTC.

The V call is TRBV7-2, the J call TRBJ1-6, with a possible D match to TRBD1 (6 bases). Trimming cost V 1 base and J 7 bases, with 14 bases left between them. Per the germline V gene, CDR1 is SGHTA and CDR2 is FQGNSA. This CDR3 comprises 16 residues. DNA of the CDR3: TGTGCCAGCAGCTTAGAAGGTACAGGGCAGAATTCACCCCTCCACTTT. Amino acids: CASSLEGTGQNSPLHF. Full variable domain (missing parts from reference TRBV7-2 and TRBJ1-6): GAGVSQSPSNKVTEKGKDVELRCDPISGHTALYWYRQSLGQGLEFLIYFQGNSAPDKSGLPSDRFSAERTGGSVSTLTIQRTQQEDSAVYLCASSLEGTGQNSPLHFGNGTRLTVT.

The chain has TRBV4-2 and TRBJ1-2; D is possibly TRBD1 (5 bases). The CDR3 has 15 amino acids. Germline V CDR1 and CDR2: LGHNA, YNFKEQ. V dropped 4 bases and J dropped 6 bases, with 18 bases sitting between them. The CDR3: CASSPRGGAVNGYTF. Here the CDR3 DNA reads TGTGCCAGCAGCCCCCGGGGAGGGGCCGTCAATGGCTACACCTTC.

The chain employs TRBV11-1 and TRBJ2-2, with 8 bases aligning to TRBD2. CDR1 and CDR2 (germline): SGHAT, FQDESV (reference sequence). The J segment lost 6 bases and the V segment lost 4 bases, leaving 10 bases of the junction unmatched. This CDR3 contains 16 residues. The CDR3 DNA reads as TGTGCCAGCAGCTCGTGGCGTGGCGGGGGGCCCGGGGAGCTGTTTTTT. It translates to CASSSWRGGGPGELFF.

The chain links TRBV27 to TRBJ1-5; D is undetermined. This CDR3 spans 13 amino acids. Germline CDR1 reads MNHEY; CDR2 reads SMNVEV (reference sequence). With 4 bases removed from V and 6 bases from J, the gap between germline ends came to 10 bases. The CDR3 reads CASSYGLVQPQHF. The CDR3 nucleotides are TGTGCCAGCAGTTACGGTCTCGTTCAGCCCCAGCATTTT.

The V call is TRBV28, the J call TRBJ1-2; D unresolved. The CDR3 sequence is 12 residues long. Germline V gene lookup returns CDR1 MDHEN and CDR2 SYDVKM. V lost 5 bases to trimming and J lost 8 bases, with 12 bases between them. In DNA form, the CDR3 reads TGTGCCAGCAGTACCTGGGTCGGGGGCTACACCTTC. Protein sequence: CASSTWVGGYTF.

This chain connects TRBV12-3 or TRBV12-4 to TRBJ1-2; maybe TRBD1 (5 bases). The germline V and J ends were trimmed by 3 bases and 8 bases, with 7 bases remaining between them. The CDR3 extends over 11 amino acids. This chain's CDR3 is CASSFQGGYTF. The CDR3 DNA is TGTGCCAGCAGTTTTCAGGGAGGCTACACCTTC.

CDR3 in amino acids: CASSLRGAGNTEAFF. CDR3 sequence (DNA): TGTGCCAGCAGCCTCAGGGGGGCGGGGAACACTGAAGCTTTCTTT. The chain combines TRBV7-2 with TRBJ1-1; 7 positions agree with TRBD1. Trimming at V came to 5 bases and at J to 1 base, leaving 7 bases not matched to a gene. The CDR3 consists of 15 residues. Germline-derived CDR1 and CDR2 are SGHTA and FQGNSA.

The chain links TRBV10-2 to TRBJ1-1, with 9 bases identical to TRBD1. V lost 7 bases and J lost 7; bases outside the gene matches: 7. Germline values: CDR1 WSHSY, CDR2 SAAADI. This CDR3 region has 13 residues. The CDR3 is CASKGQGSYEAFF. The CDR3 nucleotides read TGCGCCAGCAAAGGACAGGGGAGTTATGAAGCTTTCTTT.

The table lists this clone with a few counts. The chain couples TRBV4-1 to TRBJ1-5; D not resolved. V gave up 5 bases and J gave up 2 bases, with 7 bases separating them. Germline CDR1 MGHRA, CDR2 YSYEKL. This CDR3 is built from 13 residues. CDR3 in amino acids: CASSLSGNQPQHF. The CDR3 DNA sequence: TGCGCCAGCAGCTTGTCAGGCAATCAGCCCCAGCATTTT.

The gene calls are TRBV5-1 and TRBJ2-7, with 10 positions matching TRBD2. Germline V CDR1 and CDR2: SGHRS, YFSETQ. The CDR3 covers 14 residues. Unmatched junction bases numbered 5, after V lost 3 bases and J lost 5 bases. CDR3 bases: TGCGCCAGCAGCTGGTCCGGGACTAGCGACGAGCAGTACTTC. Translated, it gives CASSWSGTSDEQYF.

The CDR3 protein is CASSVGRFVYNEQFF. In nucleotides, the CDR3 is TGTGCCAGCAGCGTAGGTAGATTTGTCTACAATGAGCAGTTCTTC. This chain links TRBV9 with TRBJ2-1; D not certain. The CDR3 is 15 residues long. Germline V gene sequence: CDR1 SGDLS, CDR2 YYNGEE. V dropped 0 bases and J dropped 3 bases, with 10 bases sitting between them.

V and J are TRBV5-1 and TRBJ2-2; D is uncertain. Germline CDR1 reads SGHRS; CDR2 reads YFSETQ. The germline V and J ends were trimmed by 4 bases and 1 base, with 8 bases remaining between them. The CDR3 consists of 14 residues. The CDR3 protein is CASSPHENTGELFF. CDR3 nucleotide sequence: TGCGCCAGCAGCCCACATGAGAACACCGGGGAGCTGTTTTTT.

This clone was detected only a few times. The chain recombines TRBV25-1 with TRBJ2-7; 9 nucleotides match TRBD1. J gave up 2 bases and V 5 bases, and 4 bases lay outside the gene matches. The CDR3 runs 14 residues. Germline CDR1 MGHDK, CDR2 SYGVNS. This CDR3 is CASSRTGATYEQYF. The CDR3 bases are TGTGCCAGCAGTCGGACAGGGGCCACCTACGAGCAGTACTTC.